Presented here are 14 T cell receptor beta chains from one specimen sequenced in a study of blood T cell repertoires in COVID-19. Only in-frame clones appear in the TCRdb table, and some are missing; sequencing was by immunoSEQ multiplex PCR. The table lists some 500,000 clones, 88% of them singletons. The material sequenced was PBMCs or T cells enriched from blood (not recorded which). The receptor set was obtained from a woman in her forties who had recovered from COVID-19.

This clone was seen a few times. The chain links TRBV2 to TRBJ1-2, with TRBD1 identical over 7 bases. This CDR3 comprises 14 residues. Germline V gene lookup returns CDR1 SNHLY and CDR2 FYNNEI. V gave up 6 bases and J gave up 2 bases; unmatched junction bases: 6. CDR3 sequence (DNA): TGTGCCAGCAGCGCCTCACAGGGGAACTATGGCTACACCTTC. As protein: CASSASQGNYGYTF.

The chain carries TRBV7-9 and TRBJ2-1; 8 nucleotides agree with TRBD2. The ends lost 2 bases at V and 0 bases at J; junction bases unmatched: 6. The CDR3 has 17 amino acids. Germline loops: CDR1 SEHNR, CDR2 FQNEAQ (reference sequence). For the CDR3, the DNA is TGTGCCAGCAGCTTACCAACTAGCGGTAGCTCCTACAATGAGCAGTTCTTC. This gives the protein CASSLPTSGSSYNEQFF.

V gene TRBV9 combines with J gene TRBJ1-1; D not certain. The CDR3 covers 13 residues. Germline CDR1 is SGDLS and CDR2 is YYNGEE. V lost 0 bases and J lost 5, with 8 bases in between. CDR3 bases: TGTGCCAGCAGCGTAGGTTCAGAAACTGAAGCTTTCTTT. It is translated as CASSVGSETEAFF.

This clone was seen only once. The chain is built from TRBV3-1 (or the pseudogene TRBV3-2) and TRBJ1-2; D perhaps matches TRBD1 (5 bases). The CDR3 has 13 residues. Between the trimmed V and J ends, which lost 2 bases and 8 bases, there was a span of 12 bases. CDR1 is LGHDT, CDR2 YNNKEL, per germline (reference sequence). CDR3 sequence reads: CASSQQRGSGYTF. CDR3 bases: TGTGCCAGCAGCCAACAGCGGGGGTCCGGCTACACCTTC.

In DNA form, the CDR3 reads TGTGCCAGCAGCTCCACGGGACAGGGAAGGGGCTACACCTTC. Its translation: CASSSTGQGRGYTF. The gene calls are TRBV11-2 and TRBJ1-2; 9 nucleotides agree with TRBD1. This CDR3 is 14 amino acids long. V lost 4 bases and J lost 8; bases outside the gene matches: 8. The germline V gene encodes CDR1 SGHAT and CDR2 FQNNGV. Full variable domain (outside the CDR3, taken from reference TRBV11-2 and TRBJ1-2): EAGVAQSPRYKIIEKRQSVAFWCNPISGHATLYWYQQILGQGPKLLIQFQNNGVVDDSQLPKDRFSAERLKGVDSTLKIQPAKLEDSAVYLCASSSTGQGRGYTFGSGTRLTVV.

In its sample, this clone was seen once. In DNA form, the CDR3 reads TGTGCCAGCAGCCAAGGGCGGGGAGTGGGGTATGAGCAGTTCTTC. This encodes CASSQGRGVGYEQFF. The chain joins TRBV7-6 to TRBJ2-1; D possibly corresponds to TRBD2 (6 bases). Germline V gives CDR1 SGHVS, CDR2 FNYEAQ. The CDR3 contains 15 residues. Trimming took off 5 bases at V and 8 bases at J, with 19 bases between the two ends.

The rearrangement links TRBV6-5 to TRBJ2-7, with 7 bases that match TRBD1. The CDR3 loop spans 15 amino acids. From germline, CDR1 is MNHEY and CDR2 SVGAGI. Trimming removed 5 bases from V and 2 bases from J; junction bases left unmatched: 9. For the CDR3, the DNA is TGTGCCAGCAGTACCTCGTGGACAGGAACCTACGAGCAGTACTTC. This codes for CASSTSWTGTYEQYF.

The chain links TRBV29-1 to TRBJ1-2; D is undetermined. Germline loops: CDR1 SQVTM, CDR2 ANQGSEA. This CDR3 contains 11 residues. The germline V and J ends were trimmed by 7 bases and 3 bases, with 9 bases remaining between them. CDR3 sequence reads: CSALQHYGYTF. CDR3 sequence (DNA): TGCAGCGCCCTACAGCACTATGGCTACACCTTC. The entire variable domain, with the rest obtained from reference TRBV29-1 and TRBJ1-2, is as follows: SAVISQKPSRDICQRGTSLTIQCQVDSQVTMMFWYRQQPGQSLTLIATANQGSEATYESGFVIDKFPISRPNLTFSTLTVSNMSPEDSSIYLCSALQHYGYTFGSGTRLTVV.

This chain connects TRBV21-1 to TRBJ1-6. TRBV21-1 constitutes a pseudogene. The CDR3 spans 15 residues. CDR3 coding DNA: TGTGCCAGCAGCTCCCCCCGGGGGAAGAGGCGTACCCTCCACTTT. Translation: CASSSPRGKRRTLHF.

The V gene is TRBV6-5, the J gene TRBJ2-1, with 12 bases matching TRBD2. Losses at the gene ends were 4 bases for V and 7 bases for J; bases not matched to a gene: 5. The CDR3 loop spans 15 amino acids. Germline V gives CDR1 MNHEY, CDR2 SVGAGI. The DNA of the CDR3 is TGTGCCAGCAGTTCGACTAGCGGGAGTTGGAATGAGCAGTTCTTC. Amino acid sequence: CASSSTSGSWNEQFF.

The genes are TRBV23-1 and TRBJ2-5; TRBD2 matches 9 bases. Being an ORF, TRBV23-1 has a function that is uncertain. This CDR3 has 18 residues. J gave up 2 bases and V 8 bases, and 18 bases lay outside the gene matches. This CDR3 reads CASGTVGLAKGRQETQYF. The CDR3 DNA sequence: TGCGCCAGCGGGACCGTAGGACTAGCGAAGGGCCGACAAGAGACCCAGTACTTC.

The chain is built from TRBV7-2 and TRBJ1-2; no firm D call. The CDR3 consists of 12 residues. The V gene lost 5 bases and the J gene lost 4 bases, with 8 bases spanning the gap. Germline CDR1 is SGHTA and CDR2 is FQGNSA. The CDR3 sequence: CASSPLFYGYTF. CDR3 coding DNA: TGTGCCAGCAGCCCTCTCTTCTATGGCTACACCTTC.

The chain recombines TRBV18 with TRBJ1-4, with 7 bases matching TRBD1. After removal of 0 bases from V and 8 bases from J, the junction contained 9 bases not matched to a gene. This CDR3 comprises 16 residues. Germline CDR1 is KGHSH and CDR2 is LQKENI. CDR3 sequence (DNA): TGTGCCAGCTCACCACCAGGGCGACAGGGAGGAGAAAAACTGTTTTTT. Translating it yields CASSPPGRQGGEKLFF.

V gene TRBV9 combines with J gene TRBJ2-1; 9 positions agree with TRBD2. CDR1 is SGDLS and CDR2 is YYNGEE in the germline V gene. The junction had 8 bases not matched to a gene; V was cut back by 3 bases and J by 4 bases. The CDR3 loop spans 16 amino acids. The CDR3 spells CASSAVGAGGYNEQFF. The CDR3 DNA reads as TGTGCCAGCAGCGCCGTAGGGGCGGGAGGGTACAATGAGCAGTTCTTC.